The source of this TCR beta chain is a study of CD8+CD57+ T cells in acquired aplastic anemia. Whole-study results and caveats: There were fewer than 35 CD8+ CDR3 sequences that occurred in both patients and controls.

Germline V gene lookup returns CDR1 MNHNS and CDR2 SASEGT. Germline trimming cut 6 bases from V and 3 bases from J; bases unmatched to any gene: 1. CDR3 length equals 13 residues. Profiling that covered TCR beta VDJ and CDR3 relied on genomic DNA as its template. In TCRdb, the reads were re-called with MiXCR into one record per CDR3 protein. This table holds more than 150,000 distinct CDR3 sequences, about 47% found once. This clonotype was observed a handful of times. What it recognizes is unknown. The source is a human donor in good health. The V call is TRBV6-1, the J call TRBJ1-3; 8 nucleotides agree with TRBD1. Sequenced input: sorted CD4+, CD8+, or CD8+CD57+ T cells (not recorded which) from PBMCs. The CDR3 nucleotides are TGTGCCAGCAGACAGGGGGATGGAAACACCATATATTTT. Translating it yields CASRQGDGNTIYF.